This T cell receptor beta chain came from a study of healthy donors' naive CD4 and CD8 T cells (dated by TCRdb to the mid-2010s). Notes on the research overall: Donors were chosen to span three age groups (20-25, 40-50 and 60-70 years, roughly 6 each), with mean age 44 and half female. The TCR alpha libraries followed the same workflow as the beta chain, except for a newly designed primer set that covered all functional IMGT alpha gene variants. To examine how TCR variation is linked to lineage commitment, the study sequenced rearranged TCR alpha and beta chains from naive CD4+ and CD8+ T cells. Peripheral blood mononuclear cells were collected from 18 healthy, unrelated individuals. Donors were HLA-typed by sequencing at HLA-A, -B, -C, -DRB1, -DQB1 and -DPB1 using the SBTexcellerator protocol, an ABI3130xl analyzer and SBTengine software.

Sequencing took place on a 454 GS FLX Titanium. A previously published linear amplification protocol was used to build TCR libraries from roughly 500 ng of total RNA. Sequencing was carried out on the Roche/454 Genome Sequencer using Titanium chemistry. The authors' pipeline ran thus. A total of 78,498 rearranged TCR alpha transcripts were sequenced from a few of the healthy donors. Duplicate transcripts were removed, and unique TCR clonotypes were defined by the CDR3 junction according to IMGT nomenclature. Using logistic regression in R 2.13.0, the researchers modeled CD4 versus CD8 status as a function of V and J genes, with an adjustment for donor effects and a Bonferroni correction for multiple testing. Using fastp at Q25 and MiXCR, TCRdb reprocessed the public reads and kept productive beta chains. Entries are consolidated by CDR3 protein sequence, retaining the most common genes and DNA. TCRdb, not the original authors, processed these V and J calls. Here the sample has around 200,000 distinct CDR3 sequences; 74% occur a single time. Roughly 2.4% of the sample rests with the top ten.

The investigation overall reported the following: Taken together, V genes, J genes and CDR3 charge appeared to account for approximately 13% of the variance in CD4/CD8 propensity, acting in a largely additive way. In both chains, CD4+ lineage was linked to a positively charged CDR3, whereas CD8+ lineage was linked to a negatively charged CDR3. Reportedly, most V and J gene segments showed bias between naive CD4+ and CD8+ cells, and this bias held consistently across donors regardless of HLA genotype. Possible repertoire bias arising from homeostatic proliferation of naive T cells was not directly addressed. Because alpha and beta chains were sequenced in bulk and could not be paired, combined chain effects were not evaluated.

Looking up the germline V gene (reference sequence) yields CDR1 DFQATT and CDR2 SNEGSKA. The CDR3 holds 13 amino acids from the cysteine to the phenylalanine. CDR3 DNA is the only sequence kept; it has 39 bases, read in frame from the first base. Between the V and J ends, shortened by 5 bases and 3 bases respectively, the junction contains 14 bases. This clonotype has only one observation. The antigen it recognizes is unknown. No qualities accompany the bases; no much larger clone lies one base away. One read gives only weak evidence. Cells with a CD4+CD8-CD45RO-CD45RA+ profile were isolated by FACS and defined as naive CD4+ T cells, and those with a CD8+CD4-CD45RA+CD27bright profile were defined as naive CD8+ T cells. Sorting used antibodies against CD4 (RPA-T4), CD8 (SK1), CD27 (O323), CD45RA (HI100) and CD45RO (UCHL1).

The receptor was derived from a pool of human donors in good health; the sample pools cells from several healthy donors. Material: naive CD4+ and CD8+ T cells sorted from blood, pooled from several donors. The sample's cell subset or site label, decoded: FACS-sorted naive CD4+ (CD45RO-CD45RA+) and naive CD8+ (CD45RA+CD27bright) T cells. The chain is assembled from TRBV20-1 and TRBJ2-7; a tentative D call is TRBD2 (6 bases match). The CDR3 reads as follows: CSARLGWGYEQYF. Read as DNA, the sequence is TGCAGTGCTCGACTAGGATGGGGCTACGAGCAGTACTTC.